The 28 T cell receptor beta chains presented below share a single source sample, sequenced in a study of post-analysis software for immune sequencing data. Whole-study results and caveats: The study found TRBV5-6, TRBV5-1 and TRBV20-1 among about five TRBV segments more frequent in patients than controls.

Libraries were made from TCR beta cDNA, and they carried unique molecular identifiers. Each CDR3 protein is one row after TCRdb ran MiXCR on the PCR reads. The data show about 500,000 distinct CDR3 sequences, with roughly 45% seen just once and 9% to 14% held by the top ten. No antigen is known for these receptors. Sequencing input: blood. The receptors were sampled from a girl aged 10-17 years with multiple sclerosis.

This clonotype was counted a few times. The chain is built from TRBV5-6 and TRBJ2-4, with D possibly matching TRBD2 (6 bases). The DNA end is a closer match to TRBJ2-7, so the J assignment may be wrong. CDR3 length: 14 residues. Germline assignment: CDR1 SGHDT and CDR2 YYEEEE. CDR3 sequence: CASLSRGEAYEQYF. As DNA, the CDR3 is TGTGCCAGCCTCTCTCGCGGGGAGGCCTACGAGCAGTACTTC.

J is TRBJ1-2 and V is TRBV28; the D gene is possibly TRBD1 (6 bases). Germline values: CDR1 MDHEN, CDR2 SYDVKM. This CDR3 contains 15 residues. Trimming shortened V by 5 bases and J by 4 bases, and 17 bases separated the two germline ends. The DNA of the CDR3 is TGTGCCAGCAGTATTCCGGTGGGGGCGGCCTATGGCTACACCTTC. It yields the protein CASSIPVGAAYGYTF.

This clonotype was seen a handful of times. This rearrangement joins TRBV12-3 or TRBV12-4 to TRBJ1-5, with D possibly matching TRBD1 (5 bases). V was cut by 3 bases and J by 4 bases, with 10 bases left in between. This CDR3 contains 14 residues. CDR3 residues: CASSFAGGNQPQHF. The CDR3 region has the DNA TGTGCCAGCAGTTTCGCGGGGGGTAATCAGCCCCAGCATTTT.

The chain uses TRBV7-3 and TRBJ2-7, with no clear D. CDR3 length equals 14 residues. Germline V gene data show CDR1 as SGHTA and CDR2 as FQGTGA. The V end was cut by 0 bases, the J end by 0 bases, with 6 bases between. In nucleotides, the CDR3 is TGTGCCAGCAGCTTAACCCTTACCTCCTACGAGCAGTACTTC. As protein: CASSLTLTSYEQYF.

V and J are TRBV11-2 and TRBJ2-1; D not certain. The CDR3 covers 18 residues. Germline values: CDR1 SGHAT, CDR2 FQNNGV. Trimming cost V 6 bases and J 0 bases, with 21 bases left between them. DNA for the CDR3: TGTGCCAGCAGTCGATCTACCGGGCCGCTCAGCTCCTACAATGAGCAGTTCTTC. Translating gives CASSRSTGPLSSYNEQFF.

The rearrangement joins TRBV12-3 or TRBV12-4 to TRBJ2-1; TRBD2 aligns across 12 bases. J lost 2 bases, V lost 3 bases, and 2 bases had no gene match. The CDR3 consists of 16 residues. The CDR3 region is CASSLTSGSPYNEQFF. Here the CDR3 DNA reads TGTGCCAGCAGTTTGACTAGCGGGAGCCCCTACAATGAGCAGTTCTTC.

This chain links TRBV12-3 or TRBV12-4 with TRBJ1-2, with 8 positions matching TRBD1. The CDR3 has 14 residues. Trimming at V came to 6 bases and at J to 7 bases, leaving 10 bases not matched to a gene. The CDR3 DNA sequence: TGTGCCAGCAGCCGCGGACAGGGTACTGGTGGCTACACCTTC. Translation gives CASSRGQGTGGYTF.

V gene TRBV12-3 or TRBV12-4 combines with J gene TRBJ2-1; D is perhaps TRBD1 or TRBD2 (5 bases each). This CDR3 has 15 residues. Trimming shortened V by 0 bases and J by 6 bases, and 12 bases separated the two germline ends. CDR3 in amino acids: CASSLATGTSNEQFF. The DNA of the CDR3 is TGTGCCAGCAGTTTAGCCACCGGGACCAGCAATGAGCAGTTCTTC.

With respect to this clonotype: At one end the junction does not follow the germline gene, possibly because of a read error. The chain carries TRBV19 and TRBJ1-5, with TRBD1 matching 8 bases. The germline V gene encodes CDR1 LNHDA and CDR2 SQIVND (reference sequence). The CDR3 has 15 amino acids. CDR3 DNA: TGTGTCAGTAGTCCCCAGGGGGCTTGGAATCAGCCCCAGCATTTT. The encoded protein is CVSSPQGAWNQPQHF.

The V gene is TRBV10-3, the J gene TRBJ2-5; no clear D. V was cut by 8 bases and J by 2 bases, with 15 bases left in between. Germline values: CDR1 ENHRY, CDR2 SYGVKD. The CDR3 loop spans 14 amino acids. CDR3 sequence (DNA): TGTGCCATCCAGGCGCAGTACCAGCAAGAGACCCAGTACTTC. It translates to CAIQAQYQQETQYF.

This clonotype has just a few counts. The V gene is TRBV10-3, the J gene TRBJ2-1; TRBD2 aligns across 7 bases. The V gene's germline CDR1 is ENHRY and CDR2 SYGVKD. The CDR3 is 12 residues long. After removal of 5 bases from V and 15 bases from J, the junction contained 10 bases not matched to a gene. The CDR3 reads CAISWGEGRLFF. The CDR3 DNA is TGTGCCATCAGTTGGGGGGAGGGCCGGTTGTTCTTC.

This clonotype was observed a handful of times. The CDR3 DNA is TGCAGCGCACAGGATGGACTAGCGGGAGTAGTAGATACGCAGTATTTT. Protein sequence: CSAQDGLAGVVDTQYF. This chain links TRBV29-1 with TRBJ2-3; 13 positions match TRBD2. The CDR3 length is 16 residues. CDR1 SQVTM and CDR2 ANQGSEA come from the germline V gene. With 7 bases clipped from V and 5 bases from J, the junction kept 12 bases outside the gene matches.

The chain joins TRBV15 to TRBJ2-2; maybe TRBD2 (7 bases). This CDR3 is built from 17 residues. Trimming took off 3 bases at V and 4 bases at J, with 18 bases between the two ends. From germline, CDR1 is LNHNV and CDR2 YYDKDF (reference sequence). CDR3 in amino acids: CATSRDLGGLVTGELFF. As DNA, the CDR3 is TGTGCCACCAGCAGGGATCTCGGGGGGCTAGTCACCGGGGAGCTGTTTTTT.

This clonotype came up a few times. V usage is TRBV14 and J usage is TRBJ2-1; TRBD2 matches 7 bases. Germline CDR1 reads SGHDN; CDR2 reads FVKESK. CDR3 length equals 16 residues. After removal of 1 base from V and 2 bases from J, the junction contained 5 bases not matched to a gene. The CDR3 loop reads CASSQGYGGTYNEQFF. The CDR3 DNA reads as TGTGCCAGCAGCCAAGGGTACGGGGGGACCTACAATGAGCAGTTCTTC.

This clonotype occurred a few times. The CDR3 sequence: CASSESGRVNGYTF. CDR3 in DNA: TGTGCCAGCAGTGAATCGGGCAGGGTGAATGGCTACACCTTC. The V gene is TRBV25-1, the J gene TRBJ1-2; maybe TRBD1 (5 bases). The CDR3 extends over 14 amino acids. CDR1 and CDR2 from the germline V gene are MGHDK and SYGVNS. The germline V and J ends were trimmed by 1 base and 6 bases, with 12 bases remaining between them.

The chain combines TRBV24-1 with TRBJ2-7, with D unresolved. The ends were cut back, 3 bases at V and 6 bases at J, with 8 bases in the middle. The CDR3 consists of 12 residues. Germline V CDR1 and CDR2: KGHDR, SFDVKD. The CDR3, as DNA: TGTGCCACCAGTGATGGAAGGGCCGAGCAGTACTTC. Translated, it gives CATSDGRAEQYF.

This clonotype was counted only a few times. The chain joins TRBV20-1 to TRBJ2-7; D remains ambiguous. The CDR3 has 12 amino acids. V was pared by 3 bases and J by 3 bases, with 9 bases between. The germline gives CDR1 DFQATT, CDR2 SNEGSKA (reference sequence). This CDR3 is CSARAIVYEQYF. DNA of the CDR3: TGCAGTGCTAGGGCAATCGTCTACGAGCAGTACTTC.

Here the CDR3 DNA reads TGTGCCAGCAGTGAAGCGGGACTAGCGGCGAACACCGGGGAGCTGTTTTTT. Translation gives CASSEAGLAANTGELFF. This chain uses TRBV2 with TRBJ2-2, with 11 bases fitting TRBD2. CDR1 SNHLY and CDR2 FYNNEI come from the germline V gene. This CDR3 spans 17 amino acids. The V segment lost 0 bases and the J segment 0 bases; nucleotides outside the gene matches: 0.

This chain uses TRBV18 with TRBJ2-7, with D tentatively TRBD2 (6 bases). This CDR3 is built from 15 residues. Germline V CDR1 and CDR2: KGHSH, LQKENI. Trimming cost V 3 bases and J 2 bases, with 14 bases left between them. The CDR3 region is CASSPNGGKPYEQYF. The CDR3 DNA reads as TGTGCCAGCTCACCTAACGGGGGAAAGCCCTACGAGCAGTACTTC.

This clonotype came up once. This sequence joins TRBV12-3 or TRBV12-4 and TRBJ2-1; 13 nucleotides align to TRBD2. There are 19 residues in the CDR3. J was trimmed by 6 bases and V by 7 bases; bases with no gene match: 18. This CDR3 reads CASTLVPGAGTSGTNEQFF. The CDR3 nucleotides read TGTGCCAGCACCCTAGTCCCAGGGGCCGGGACTAGCGGGACCAATGAGCAGTTCTTC.

V usage is TRBV28 and J usage is TRBJ2-1; perhaps TRBD2 as D (6 bases). Trimming stripped 3 bases from V and 7 bases from J, with 16 bases between. CDR3 size: 15 residues. Per germline, CDR1 MDHEN and CDR2 SYDVKM. CDR3 loop: CASSFLGLGGNEQFF. The CDR3 region has the DNA TGTGCCAGCAGTTTCCTGGGACTTGGGGGGAATGAGCAGTTCTTC.

The chain is built from TRBV29-1 and TRBJ2-5, with 12 nucleotides matching TRBD2. Germline V gene sequence: CDR1 SQVTM, CDR2 ANQGSEA. Trimming removed 6 bases from V and 11 bases from J; junction bases left unmatched: 13. The CDR3 has 14 amino acids. The CDR3 is CSVTSLAGGGEQYF. Here the CDR3 DNA reads TGCAGCGTGACGTCACTAGCGGGAGGCGGAGAGCAGTACTTC.

A single count supports this clonotype. This rearrangement joins TRBV18 to TRBJ1-5; D unclear. Germline V lookup: CDR1 KGHSH, CDR2 LQKENI. The ends were cut back, 2 bases at V and 7 bases at J, with 12 bases in the middle. This CDR3 is 14 amino acids long. The CDR3 reads CASSPARTEQPQHF. The CDR3 DNA follows: TGTGCCAGCTCACCAGCCAGAACGGAACAGCCCCAGCATTTT.

There are many counts of this clonotype. This chain joins TRBV9 and TRBJ2-1, with 7 positions matching TRBD2. The CDR3 loop spans 16 amino acids. The J segment lost 4 bases and the V segment lost 2 bases, leaving 9 bases of the junction unmatched. From germline, CDR1 is SGDLS and CDR2 YYNGEE. The CDR3 nucleotides read TGTGCCAGCAGCGTGACTAGCTTAAACCCTTACAATGAGCAGTTCTTC. Residues: CASSVTSLNPYNEQFF.

J is TRBJ2-5 and V is TRBV12-3 or TRBV12-4; D is uncertain. V was clipped by 6 bases and J by 5 bases, with 16 bases between them. The CDR3 loop spans 14 amino acids. The CDR3 DNA sequence: TGTGCCAGCAGGACCGGGTCTTCGGACGAGACCCAGTACTTC. It encodes CASRTGSSDETQYF.

The V gene is TRBV7-9, the J gene TRBJ2-1; 9 bases map to TRBD2. The V and J ends lost 3 bases and 7 bases, in that order; junction bases with no gene match: 10. This CDR3 region has 16 residues. The germline V gene encodes CDR1 SEHNR and CDR2 FQNEAQ (reference sequence). Here the CDR3 reads CASSFSSGRSVNEQFF. The CDR3 nucleotides read TGTGCCAGCAGCTTCTCAAGCGGGAGGTCGGTTAATGAGCAGTTCTTC.

The genes are TRBV7-6 and TRBJ2-3; D is uncertain. The V end lost 1 base, the J end lost 8 bases, and 10 bases lay between the germline ends. The CDR3 has 13 residues. Germline loops: CDR1 SGHVS, CDR2 FNYEAQ. In nucleotides, the CDR3 is TGTGCCAGCAGCTTAGACTTTGGCGCTACGCAGTATTTT. Amino acid sequence: CASSLDFGATQYF.

Notes on this clonotype: A read error may be the cause here, since a much bigger clone is one base away. The V gene is TRBV4-1, the J gene TRBJ2-3; D perhaps matches TRBD2 (5 bases). Germline-derived CDR1 and CDR2 are MGHRA and YSYEKL. This CDR3 region has 15 residues. CDR3 amino acids: CASSQAGGRTDTRYF. The CDR3 DNA reads TGCGCCAGCAGCCAAGCGGGCGGGCGCACAGATACGCGGTATTTT.